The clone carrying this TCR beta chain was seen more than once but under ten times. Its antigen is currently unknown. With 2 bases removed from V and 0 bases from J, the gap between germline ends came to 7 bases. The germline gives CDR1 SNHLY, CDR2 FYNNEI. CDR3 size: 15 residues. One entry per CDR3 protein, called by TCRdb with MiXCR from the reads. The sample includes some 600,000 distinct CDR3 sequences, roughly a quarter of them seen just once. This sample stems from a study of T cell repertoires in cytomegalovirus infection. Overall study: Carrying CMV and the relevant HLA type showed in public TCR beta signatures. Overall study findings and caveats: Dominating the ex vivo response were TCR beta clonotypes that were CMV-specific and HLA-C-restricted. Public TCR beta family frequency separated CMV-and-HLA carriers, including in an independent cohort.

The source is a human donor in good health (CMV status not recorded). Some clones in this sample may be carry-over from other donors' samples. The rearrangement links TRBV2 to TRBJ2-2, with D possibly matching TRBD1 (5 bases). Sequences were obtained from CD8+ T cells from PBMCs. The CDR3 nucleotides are TGTGCCAGCAGTGAATTAGGGGCGAACACCGGGGAGCTGTTTTTT. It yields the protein CASSELGANTGELFF.